This T cell receptor beta chain derives from a study of shared clonotypes between healthy human individuals. In the study overall: Each donor contributed plates that comprised three CD4 naive, three CD4 memory, two CD8 naive and one CD8 memory. Broader study findings: Blood alone was sampled, and tissue repertoires likely differ.

Assay execution proceeded at the deep level. Sequencing was performed with immunoSEQ multiplex PCR; in TCRdb, only in-frame clones are kept and a portion is missing. The table lists approximately 1.9 million clones, approximately 92% of them singletons, with about 1.7% in the top ten. Germline V gene sequence: CDR1 MNHEY, CDR2 SMNVEV (reference sequence). V was clipped by 6 bases and J by 0 bases, with 9 bases between them. The CDR3 has 15 residues. CD45RO-negative, CCR7-selected cells formed the naive CD8 fraction, which excluded terminally differentiated effector memory CD45RA+ cells. A note on this clone: Its antigen is undetermined.

This TCR was sampled from a man younger than 35 in good health. Some clones in this sample may be carry-over from other donors' samples. Specimen: naive CD8+ T cells from PBMCs. The rearrangement joins TRBV27 to TRBJ2-6; D remains ambiguous. In DNA, the CDR3 is TGTGCCAGCAGCCCGCAGATCTCTGGGGCCAACGTCCTGACTTTC. Residues: CASSPQISGANVLTF.